Following are 3 T cell receptor beta chains from one sample sequenced in a study of tumor-infiltrating lymphocytes in primary liver carcinoma. Unsorted whole blood supplied the RNA, and germline DNA was extracted too. cDNA specific to TCR beta was made from around 470 ng of total RNA, with a constant-region primer employed for priming. Three nested multiplex PCR rounds, a slightly modified ARM-PCR, produced the libraries for TCR beta. The first two PCR rounds used TRBV1-TRBV30 primers with a Cbeta primer, nine to ten cycles each. TCRdb processed the multiplex PCR reads anew with MiXCR; each CDR3 protein has one entry. This table has hundreds of thousands of distinct CDR3 sequences, nearly 60% appearing once. The sample consisted of peripheral blood. The source is a woman aged 25-40 years with primary liver carcinoma and hepatitis B virus infection.

This clonotype has just a few counts. The V call is TRBV28, the J call TRBJ1-4; D gene uncertain. V gave up 2 bases and J gave up 11 bases, with 6 bases separating them. CDR3 length equals 11 residues. Germline CDR1 reads MDHEN; CDR2 reads SYDVKM. The CDR3 nucleotides read TGTGCCAGCAGTTTAAGCCAGAAACTGTTTTTT. Translated: CASSLSQKLFF.

This clonotype has a count of ten or more. This chain links TRBV6-6 with TRBJ2-7, with 7 bases aligning to TRBD1. Germline loops: CDR1 MNHNY, CDR2 SVGAGI (reference sequence). The J segment lost 1 base and the V segment lost 6 bases, leaving 12 bases of the junction unmatched. This CDR3 has 16 amino acids. This CDR3 is CASRPFRDSESYEQYF. The CDR3 DNA reads as TGTGCCAGCAGACCCTTCCGGGACAGCGAATCCTACGAGCAGTACTTC.

This clonotype was counted at least ten times. The chain's CDR3 is CASSLAPQGVRIYEQYF. Written as DNA, the CDR3 is TGTGCCAGCAGCTTAGCCCCCCAGGGTGTACGCATCTACGAGCAGTACTTC. The chain joins TRBV11-2 to TRBJ2-7; D perhaps matches TRBD1 (5 bases). This CDR3 contains 17 residues. Trimming cost V 1 base and J 3 bases, with 19 bases left between them. The V gene's germline CDR1 is SGHAT and CDR2 FQNNGV.